This T cell receptor beta chain was recorded in a study of blood T cell repertoires in COVID-19. The CDR3 has 15 residues. Germline trimming cut 5 bases from V and 4 bases from J; bases unmatched to any gene: 8. Germline V gene sequence: CDR1 GTSNPN, CDR2 SVGIG (reference sequence). Authors' processing steps: Using reference gene primer amplification, nucleated cell counts were estimated. Sequencing was performed with immunoSEQ multiplex PCR; in TCRdb, only in-frame clones are kept and a portion is missing. V and J calls plus clone size are reproduced from that table; the DNA served to infer D and trimming. This sample carries 150,000 to 200,000 clones, about 80% of them seen once, and the ten largest clones take 7%. During active infection, Seattle patients enrolled and were then monitored through disease.

The chain recombines TRBV30 with TRBJ2-3; TRBD2 matches 11 bases. The sequenced sample consisted of peripheral blood. The receptor was isolated from a woman aged 40 to 49 with COVID-19, enrolled during active disease. The DNA of the CDR3 is TGTGCCTGGGACCCTAGCGGGGGGTTTTCAGATACGCAGTATTTT. This encodes CAWDPSGGFSDTQYF.